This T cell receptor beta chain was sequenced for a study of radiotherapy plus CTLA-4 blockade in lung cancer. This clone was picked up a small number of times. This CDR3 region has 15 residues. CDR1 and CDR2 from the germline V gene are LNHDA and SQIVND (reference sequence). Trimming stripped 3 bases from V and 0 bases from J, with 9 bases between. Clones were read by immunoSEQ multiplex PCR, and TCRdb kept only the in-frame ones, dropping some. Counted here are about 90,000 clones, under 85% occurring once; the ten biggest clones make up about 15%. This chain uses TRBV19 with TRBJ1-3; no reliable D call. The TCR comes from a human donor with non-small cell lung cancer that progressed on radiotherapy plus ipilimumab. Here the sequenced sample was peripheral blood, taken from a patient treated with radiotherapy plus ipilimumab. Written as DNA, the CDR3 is TGTGCCAGTAGTATGGGTACGACCTCTGGAAACACCATATATTTT. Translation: CASSMGTTSGNTIYF.